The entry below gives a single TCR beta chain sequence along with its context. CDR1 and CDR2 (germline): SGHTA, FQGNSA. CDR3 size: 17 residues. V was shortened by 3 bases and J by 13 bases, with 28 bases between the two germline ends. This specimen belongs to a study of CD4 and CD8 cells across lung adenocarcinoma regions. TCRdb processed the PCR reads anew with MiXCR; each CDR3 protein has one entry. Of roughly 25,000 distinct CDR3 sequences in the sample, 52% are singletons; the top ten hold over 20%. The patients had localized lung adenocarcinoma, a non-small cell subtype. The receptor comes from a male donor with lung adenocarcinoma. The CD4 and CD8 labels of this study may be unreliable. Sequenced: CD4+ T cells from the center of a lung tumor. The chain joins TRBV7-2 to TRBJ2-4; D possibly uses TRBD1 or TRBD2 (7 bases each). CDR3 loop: CASSLQGGPRDQDTQYF. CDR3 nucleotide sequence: TGTGCCAGCAGCTTGCAGGGGGGGCCAAGAGACCAAGATACGCAGTACTTC.